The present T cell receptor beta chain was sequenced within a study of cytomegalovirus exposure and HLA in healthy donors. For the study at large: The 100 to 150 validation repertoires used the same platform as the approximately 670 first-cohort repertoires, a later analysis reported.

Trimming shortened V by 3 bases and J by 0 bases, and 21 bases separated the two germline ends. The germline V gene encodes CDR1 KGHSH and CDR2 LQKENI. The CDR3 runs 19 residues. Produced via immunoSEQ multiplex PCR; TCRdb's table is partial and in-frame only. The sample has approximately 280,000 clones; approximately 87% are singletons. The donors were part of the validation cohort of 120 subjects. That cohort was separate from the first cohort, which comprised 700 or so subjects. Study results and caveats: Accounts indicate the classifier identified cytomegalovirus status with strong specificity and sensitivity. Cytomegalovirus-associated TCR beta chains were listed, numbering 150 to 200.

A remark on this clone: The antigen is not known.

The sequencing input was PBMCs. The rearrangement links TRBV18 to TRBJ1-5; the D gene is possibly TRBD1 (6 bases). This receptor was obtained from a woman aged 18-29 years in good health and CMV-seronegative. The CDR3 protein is CASSPRGGGGANSNQPQHF. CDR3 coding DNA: TGTGCCAGCTCACCCCGCGGTGGAGGGGGGGCGAATAGCAATCAGCCCCAGCATTTT.